This T cell receptor beta chain was captured in a study of cytomegalovirus exposure and HLA in healthy donors. Primers for the PCR totalled 60 Vbeta and 13 Jbeta. Produced via immunoSEQ multiplex PCR; TCRdb's table is partial and in-frame only. The sample has under 200,000 clones, 79% seen once; the top ten hold approximately 0.69%. This clone showed up just a few times. The CDR3 is 12 amino acids. Germline V gives CDR1 SNHLY, CDR2 FYNNEI. Trimming left V 5 bases short and J 1 base short, with 5 bases between. The sequenced material came from PBMCs. This clonotype originated in a woman in her forties in good health and CMV-seronegative. The J gene is TRBJ1-1, the V gene TRBV2, with D unresolved. CDR3 sequence (DNA): TGTGCCAGCAGTTCGGGGAACACTGAAGCTTTCTTT. It is translated as CASSSGNTEAFF.